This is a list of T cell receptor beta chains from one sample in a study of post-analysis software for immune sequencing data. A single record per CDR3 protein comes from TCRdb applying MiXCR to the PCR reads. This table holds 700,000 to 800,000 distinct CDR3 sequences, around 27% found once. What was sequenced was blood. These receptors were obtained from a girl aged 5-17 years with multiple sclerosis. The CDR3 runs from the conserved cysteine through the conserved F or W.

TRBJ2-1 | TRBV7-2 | CASSSRRVAPHNEQFF
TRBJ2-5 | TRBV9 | CASSVDVTAQETQYF
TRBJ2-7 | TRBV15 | CATSKEGQGAWEQYF
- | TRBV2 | CASTGARTETQYF
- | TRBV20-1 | CSAPGPGQAEQYF
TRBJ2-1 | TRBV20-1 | CSAPPTTPGAGKQFF
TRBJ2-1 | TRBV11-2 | CAGSLVASGSRDAYNEQFF
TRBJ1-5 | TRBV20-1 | CSAREGDQPQHF
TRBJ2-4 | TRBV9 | CVSSVGVSSASAKNIQYF
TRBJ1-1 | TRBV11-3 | CASSLGRANTEAFF
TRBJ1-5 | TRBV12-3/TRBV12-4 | CASSLLAGGGQPQHF
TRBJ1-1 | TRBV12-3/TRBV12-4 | CASTRTAGEAFF
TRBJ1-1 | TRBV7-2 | CASSLTQGANTEAFF
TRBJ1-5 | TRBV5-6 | CASSLAGPSNQPQHF
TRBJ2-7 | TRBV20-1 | CSASTSGSYEQYF
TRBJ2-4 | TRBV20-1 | CSASGGHGNIQYF
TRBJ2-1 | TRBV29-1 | CSSEDNEQFF
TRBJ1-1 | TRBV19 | CASSIPRGFAFF
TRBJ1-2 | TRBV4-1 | CARRAAYGYTF
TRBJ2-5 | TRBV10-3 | CAISLASQETQYF
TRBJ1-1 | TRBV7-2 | CASSQWTGRNTEAFF
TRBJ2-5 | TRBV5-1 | CASSSGTRSQETQYF
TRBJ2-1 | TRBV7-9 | CASGLAGRRSYNEQFF
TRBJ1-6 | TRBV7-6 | CASSQEGLSPLHF
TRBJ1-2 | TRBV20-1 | CSARRDGGYTF
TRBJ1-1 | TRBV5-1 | CASSYGQGAEGAFF
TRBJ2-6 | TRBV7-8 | CASSLRGGRDYFSGANVLTF
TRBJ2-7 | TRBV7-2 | CASSAITIDSAYEQYF
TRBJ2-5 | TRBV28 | CAAGGAPETQYF
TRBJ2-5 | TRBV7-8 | CASSLVVAGGPVQETQYF
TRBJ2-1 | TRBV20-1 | CNASGSSNEQFF
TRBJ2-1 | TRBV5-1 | CASSPGLLRANEQFF
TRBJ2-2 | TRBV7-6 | CASSYRGDGELFF
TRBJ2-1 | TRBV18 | CASSPKSTNEQFF
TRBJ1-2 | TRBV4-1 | CASSAPGTGARGYGYTF
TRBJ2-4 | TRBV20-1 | CSPRLAEAYERYF
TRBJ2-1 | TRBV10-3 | CAISEWGRAQDEQFF
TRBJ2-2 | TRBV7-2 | CASSSNLRTLKTGELFF
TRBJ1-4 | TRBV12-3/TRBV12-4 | CASTLDRGSEKLFF
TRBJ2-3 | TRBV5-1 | CASKEDQRTSTDTQYF
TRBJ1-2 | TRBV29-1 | CSVDTSGTGYGYTF
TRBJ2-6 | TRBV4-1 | CASSQDHGSGANVLTF
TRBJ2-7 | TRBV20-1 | CSASGQVSSYEQYF